The 4 T cell receptor beta chains presented below share a single source sample, sequenced in a study of OX40 agonist ivuxolimab in advanced cancers. Method: immunoSEQ multiplex PCR; TCRdb's copy keeps in-frame clones and lacks some. The sample lists nearly 55,000 clones; 84% were seen once. This specimen was CD4+ or CD8+ T cells sorted from blood, taken in a trial of the OX40 agonist ivuxolimab. All receptors derive from an adult with an advanced solid tumor such as melanoma, head and neck, liver or kidney cancer.

This clone was recorded only once. The V call is TRBV29-1, the J call TRBJ2-7, with 7 bases aligning to TRBD1. Germline V lookup: CDR1 SQVTM, CDR2 ANQGSEA. V was pared by 3 bases and J by 3 bases, with 8 bases of the junction left unmatched. The CDR3 spans 14 residues. CDR3 bases: TGCAGCGTTGAGGGCCCAGGGGGTAGCTACGAGCAGTACTTC. Amino acids: CSVEGPGGSYEQYF.

V and J are TRBV6-5 and TRBJ2-7; unclear D gene. V lost 5 bases to trimming and J lost 1 base, with 9 bases between them. Germline CDR1 and CDR2: MNHEY and SVGAGI. This CDR3 contains 13 residues. CDR3 sequence: CASSIRASYEQYF. CDR3 in DNA: TGTGCCAGCAGTATCCGGGCTTCCTACGAGCAGTACTTC.

This clone was recorded only once. V and J are TRBV19 and TRBJ1-1, with TRBD1 as a possible D gene (5 bases). Looked up from germline, CDR1 is LNHDA and CDR2 is SQIVND (reference sequence). The length of the CDR3 is 18 residues. The V gene lost 3 bases and the J gene lost 1 base, with 21 bases spanning the gap. The CDR3 DNA is TGTGCCAGTAGTATTCTTATTTCGGGTGTAGGGGCGAACACTGAAGCTTTCTTT. As protein: CASSILISGVGANTEAFF.

V gene TRBV29-1 combines with J gene TRBJ2-3; 7 bases agree with TRBD1. The CDR3 has 14 amino acids. Trimming at V came to 7 bases and at J to 0 bases, leaving 7 bases not matched to a gene. CDR1 is SQVTM, CDR2 ANQGSEA, per germline. The CDR3, as DNA: TGCAGCGCCACTACAGGGGTGAGCACAGATACGCAGTATTTT. It specifies CSATTGVSTDTQYF.